The entry that follows covers one T cell receptor (beta chain) sequence. Its antigen remains unidentified. No clone much larger than this one lies a single base away; base qualities are absent. The sample originates from a study of blood T cells in healthy people across ages (dated by TCRdb to about 2015). Study-level background: In model experiments, template switching captured roughly one uniquely barcoded TCR beta cDNA molecule for every two T cells. For two donors (one aged 18 to 29 and one aged 80 or older), the study analyzed two additional independent replicas of 1 million unique cDNA reads from the same blood draw. Donors of different ages were randomly distributed across sequencing lanes to avoid experimental bias. Donors were grouped into four age groups: young (average roughly 15 years), middle-aged (about 38), aged (around 62) and long-lived (82). The study measured age-related changes in TCR beta repertoire diversity using deep sequencing normalized with unique cDNA molecular identifiers. General findings and caveats noted by the study authors: Estimates of total diversity based on one million sequenced T cells were considered lower bounds and underestimates. The CMV infection status of donors was not known, potentially confounding age-related changes in expanded clonotypes. Because profiling used bulk unsorted PBMCs, naive and antigen-experienced compartments could not be compared conclusively. Compared with the aged group, the long-lived group had more naive CD4+ T cells, fewer expanded clones and increased TCR diversity, suggesting age selection. Observed TCR beta diversity per million T cells fell roughly linearly with age, and a significant reduction was already apparent by age roughly 40. There was a strong correlation between observed TCR beta diversity and the percentage of naive T cells measured by flow cytometry.

The donors were some 39 Caucasian individuals from Russia, aged roughly 6 to 95 years, who were systemically healthy. About 10 milliliters of peripheral blood were collected from each donor into EDTA-treated Vacutainer tubes. Ficoll-Paque density-gradient centrifugation was used to isolate PBMCs, with at least 6 million per sample. Total RNA was extracted from PBMCs with Trizol reagent, with at least 6 micrograms obtained per sample. For every donor, an aliquot of PBMCs went through flow cytometry to measure the percentages of naive CD45RAhigh/CD27high T cells. Receptor libraries were prepared by 5' RACE. TCRdb lists the instrument as Illumina HiSeq 2500. A second PCR of about 6 to 12 cycles was performed with a sample-barcoded 5' primer and a J-beta primer mix. A unique molecular identifier was introduced onto each TCR beta cDNA molecule by a template-switch 5' adaptor carrying 12 random nucleotides. Each sample yielded at least 2.5 million CDR3-containing paired-end reads. First-strand cDNA was synthesized from all RNA with the Mint cDNA synthesis kit, primed by a TRBC-specific oligonucleotide. Following uracil-DNA glycosylase treatment, a first 18-cycle PCR with universal primers M1SS and BC2_uni_R was performed on all cDNA. On the authors' methods: Normalization of each sample was performed by random selection of 1 million high-quality reads, each carrying a distinct molecular identifier. Reads sharing molecular identifiers were discarded rather than binned into consensus sequences. MiTCR, with a Q25 quality threshold and the strictest error-elimination algorithm, was used for CDR3 identification, clonotype clustering and error correction. Lower-bound total TCR beta diversity was estimated with a nonparametric unseen species model using Euler transformation. TCRdb redid the processing of the public reads, applying fastp at Q25 and MiXCR, and retained in-frame beta chains. Merged by CDR3 protein, the rows form single entries marked with the most common genes and DNA. Here the V and J calls rest on TCRdb's processing, not on the authors' analysis. The sample table shows approximately 800,000 distinct CDR3 sequences, and about 62% are seen once. The ten largest clones represent about 30% of the sample.

Taken from the germline V gene (reference sequence), the CDR1 and CDR2 loops are SEHNR and FQNEAQ. The CDR3 goes from the cysteine to the phenylalanine over 11 residues. Just CDR3 DNA is preserved here, 33 bases in frame from base 1. The receptor was isolated from a young man in good health. Recombination joined TRBV7-9 with TRBJ2-4; the D gene cannot be named for sure. The end of the DNA aligns better with TRBJ2-7, so the J call may be wrong. Sequencing was carried out using blood. The CDR3 in this case is CASGANDEQYF. The base sequence is TGTGCCAGCGGCGCGAACGACGAGCAGTACTTC.